This TCR beta chain was sequenced during a study of blood T cell repertoires in COVID-19. Across the whole study: Sites across the United States, Italy and Spain contributed samples from acute and convalescent COVID-19. PBMCs, B-cell-depleted T cells, or T cells were the source of the cDNA or gDNA that made up the material.

V was shortened by 0 bases and J by 11 bases, with 20 bases between the two germline ends. Germline assignment: CDR1 GTSNPN and CDR2 SVGIG (reference sequence). The CDR3 length is 15 residues. Clinical history reported by participants formed the basis on which cohorts were assigned. The protocol was immunoSEQ multiplex PCR, while the TCRdb copy is restricted to in-frame clones and leaves out a portion. This repertoire shows under 300,000 clones, about 91% found once; its top ten account for under 2.5%. Sequencing was carried out using PBMCs or T cells enriched from blood (not recorded which). This receptor was taken from a woman in her thirties or forties with acute COVID-19. V gene TRBV30 combines with J gene TRBJ2-1; D may be TRBD2 (5 bases). The CDR3 sequence: CAWSVMAGGRDKQFF. The CDR3 DNA follows: TGTGCCTGGAGTGTGATGGCGGGCGGTAGAGATAAGCAGTTCTTC.